Listed below are T cell receptor beta chains from one sample, sequenced in a study of blood T cell repertoires in COVID-19. Repertoires were generated with immunoSEQ multiplex PCR, while TCRdb's copy carries only in-frame clones and drops some. The sample holds 250,000 or so clones; roughly 84% are singletons and the top ten take 1.5% to 1.9%. Material for sequencing was peripheral blood. These receptors came from a woman aged 35 to 49 who had recovered from COVID-19. The CDR3 runs from the conserved cysteine through the conserved F or W. A D gene is named only where the DNA matches it firmly.

TRBV11-1	-	TRBJ2-7	TGTGCCAGCAGCTTAAGGACAGCCTCCTACGAGCAGTACTTC	CASSLRTASYEQYF
TRBV5-1	TRBD1	TRBJ1-2	TGCGCCAGCAGCTCCGACCGACAGGGGGAACGAGGCTACACCTTC	CASSSDRQGERGYTF
TRBV20-1	-	TRBJ1-1	TGCAGTGCTAGTCTTTACACTGAAGCTTTCTTT	CSASLYTEAFF
TRBV5-1	-	TRBJ2-2	TGCGCCAGCAGCTCGTCCGTCACCGGGGAGCTGTTTTTT	CASSSSVTGELFF
TRBV6-1	-	TRBJ1-3	TGTGCCAGCAGTGATACAGGGACCTCTGGAAACACCATATATTTT	CASSDTGTSGNTIYF
TRBV7-2	-	TRBJ2-3	TGTGCCAGCAGCTTAGGTCCCCGAGATACGCAGTATTTT	CASSLGPRDTQYF
TRBV6-1	-	TRBJ1-5	TGTGCCAGCAGTGTCACAGGGACGGCGGGCAATCAGCCCCAGCATTTT	CASSVTGTAGNQPQHF
TRBV11-2	-	TRBJ1-2	TGTGCCAGCAGCTCCTCTAGGTCGAGTAGTCGTGGCTACACCTTC	CASSSSRSSSRGYTF
TRBV2	-	TRBJ1-2	TGTGCCAGCAGTGATATCAGGGTTGCCTATGGCTACACCTTC	CASSDIRVAYGYTF
TRBV5-1	-	TRBJ1-2	TGCGCCAGCAGCTTGCCCGAGGGGAGGGATGGCTACACCTTC	CASSLPEGRDGYTF
TRBV7-9	-	TRBJ1-6	TGTGCCAGCAGCCCGGACAGTTCACCCCTCCACTTT	CASSPDSSPLHF
TRBV7-2	-	TRBJ2-3	TGTGCCAGCAGCTTCAGTCCTCCTACAGATACGCAGTATTTT	CASSFSPPTDTQYF
TRBV4-2	TRBD1	TRBJ2-1	TGTGCCAGCAGCCAAGGGGGGGACAGGGGGAATGAGCAGTTCTTC	CASSQGGDRGNEQFF
TRBV2	-	TRBJ1-2	TGTGCCAGCGGGGGCAGGGACACCTTC	CASGGRDTF
TRBV27	-	TRBJ2-2	TGTGCCAGCAGTTTATCGGGCGCCGGGGAGCTGTTTTTT	CASSLSGAGELFF
TRBV30	-	TRBJ2-7	TGTGCCTGGAGTCGAAACGCGGGCAGGTTAAGCGAGCAGTACTTC	CAWSRNAGRLSEQYF
TRBV6-4	TRBD2	TRBJ2-1	TGTGCCAGCAGTCCCTATAGCGGGGGGGTTGGCAATGAGCAGTTCTTC	CASSPYSGGVGNEQFF
TRBV19	TRBD1	TRBJ1-5	TGTGCCAGTAGTATAAGACAGGGCTCTAGCAATCAGCCCCAGCATTTT	CASSIRQGSSNQPQHF
TRBV13	-	TRBJ1-2	TGTGCCAGCAGCCCAACACCTGGGGAGCCGTCGGATGGCTACACCTTC	CASSPTPGEPSDGYTF
TRBV6-5	-	TRBJ1-1	TGTGCCAGCAGGTCCCGGGACTCGGACACTGAAGCTTTCTTT	CASRSRDSDTEAFF
TRBV6-5	-	TRBJ1-3	TGTGCCAGCAGATACGACAACTCCTGGAGAAACACCATATATTTT	CASRYDNSWRNTIYF
TRBV19	TRBD1	TRBJ2-7	TGTGCCAGTAGTATACGGGGACAGGGACTCTACGAGCAGTACTTC	CASSIRGQGLYEQYF
TRBV15	TRBD1	TRBJ1-5	TGTGCCACCAGCAGAGCGACGACAGGGTCCCGTCAGCCCCAGCATTTT	CATSRATTGSRQPQHF
TRBV3-1/TRBV3-2	-	TRBJ1-1	TGTGCCAGCAGCCGCGGCTGGGGGGCTGAAGCTTTCTTT	CASSRGWGAEAFF
TRBV9	-	TRBJ1-6	TGTGCCAGCAGCGTCCGGGACACTTACTCACCCCTCCACTTT	CASSVRDTYSPLHF
TRBV28	-	TRBJ1-1	TGTGCCAGCAGTTTACCGGGTCTTGAAGCTTTCTTT	CASSLPGLEAFF
TRBV9	-	TRBJ2-7	TGTGCCAGCAGCGTAGACGGGGGAAGCTACGAGCAGTACTTC	CASSVDGGSYEQYF
TRBV7-2	TRBD1	TRBJ1-3	TGTGCCAGCACAGACAGGGGGCGAGGAAACACCATATATTTT	CASTDRGRGNTIYF
TRBV2	TRBD1	TRBJ1-3	TGTGCCAGCAGTCCTAGACAGGGGGCTTCAGGAAACACCATATATTTT	CASSPRQGASGNTIYF